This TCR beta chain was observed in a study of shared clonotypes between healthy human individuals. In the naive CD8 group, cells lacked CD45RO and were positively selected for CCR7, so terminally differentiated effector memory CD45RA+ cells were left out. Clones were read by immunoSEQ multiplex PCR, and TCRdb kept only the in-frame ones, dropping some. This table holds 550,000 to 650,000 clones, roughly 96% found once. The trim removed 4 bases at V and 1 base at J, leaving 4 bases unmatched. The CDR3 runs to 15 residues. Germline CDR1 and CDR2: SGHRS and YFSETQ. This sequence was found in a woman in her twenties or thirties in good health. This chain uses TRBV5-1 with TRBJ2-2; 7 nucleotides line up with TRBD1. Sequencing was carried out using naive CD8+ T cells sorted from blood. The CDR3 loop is CASSPRDRNTGELFF. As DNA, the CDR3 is TGCGCCAGCAGCCCACGGGACAGGAACACCGGGGAGCTGTTTTTT.